This TCR beta chain was recorded in a study of blood T cell repertoires in COVID-19. Looking at the study overall: COVID-19 samples, acute and convalescent, were from the United States, Italy and Spain. T cells, B-cell-depleted T cells, or PBMCs provided the cDNA or gDNA that served as material.

The authors' processing: Estimates of nucleated cell counts were drawn from the amplification of reference gene primers. Clones were sequenced by immunoSEQ multiplex PCR, and TCRdb holds only the in-frame ones, with some missing. Clone size and the V and J calls come from that table; the DNA yielded D and trimming. This sample has over 100,000 clones, with roughly 81% found just once. The CDR3 totals 13 residues. Germline values: CDR1 SGHTA, CDR2 FQGNSA. V trimming: 5 bases; J trimming: 6 bases; junction bases outside the gene matches: 5. Material: peripheral blood. The origin of this receptor is a human donor in a cohort sampled during active COVID-19. The rearrangement links TRBV7-2 to TRBJ2-3, with 7 nucleotides matching TRBD2. The DNA of the CDR3 is TGTGCCAGCAGCCTAGGGACTATTGATACGCAGTATTTT. Amino acids: CASSLGTIDTQYF.